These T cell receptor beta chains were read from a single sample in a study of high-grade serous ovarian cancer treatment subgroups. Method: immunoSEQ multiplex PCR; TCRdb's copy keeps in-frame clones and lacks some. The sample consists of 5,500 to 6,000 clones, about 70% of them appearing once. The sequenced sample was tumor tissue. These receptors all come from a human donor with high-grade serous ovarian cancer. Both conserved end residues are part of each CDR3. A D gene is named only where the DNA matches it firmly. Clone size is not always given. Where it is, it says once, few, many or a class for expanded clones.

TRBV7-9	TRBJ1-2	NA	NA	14	CASSGGTRRAGYTF	TGTGCCAGCAGCGGCGGGACACGGAGGGCCGGCTACACCTTC
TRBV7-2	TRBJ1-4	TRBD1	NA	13	CASSPGTGEKLFF	TGTGCCAGCAGCCCGGGGACAGGTGAAAAACTGTTTTTT
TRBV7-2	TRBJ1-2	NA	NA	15	CASSLGRTDNYGYTF	TGTGCCAGCAGCTTAGGTAGGACGGATAACTATGGCTACACCTTC
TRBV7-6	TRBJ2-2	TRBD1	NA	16	CASSRQGTAATGELFF	TGTGCCAGCAGTCGACAGGGGACCGCGGCCACCGGGGAGCTGTTTTTT
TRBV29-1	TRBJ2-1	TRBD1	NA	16	CSVEGTVGTGHNEQFF	TGCAGCGTCGAGGGGACGGTGGGGACAGGGCACAATGAGCAGTTCTTC
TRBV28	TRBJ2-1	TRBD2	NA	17	CASKTSGATSYFDEQFF	TGTGCCAGTAAGACTAGCGGGGCCACCTCATATTTCGATGAGCAGTTCTTC
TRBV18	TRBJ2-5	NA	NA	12	CASSSYQETQYF	TGTGCCAGCTCCTCCTACCAAGAGACCCAGTACTTC
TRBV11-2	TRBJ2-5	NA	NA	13	CASSPTRGETQYF	TGTGCCAGCAGCCCTACCCGGGGGGAGACCCAGTACTTC
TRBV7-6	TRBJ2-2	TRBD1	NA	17	CASSLGADRDNTGELFF	TGTGCCAGCAGCTTAGGGGCCGACAGGGATAACACCGGGGAGCTGTTTTTT
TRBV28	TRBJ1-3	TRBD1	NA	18	CASSLLKWDRYSGNTIYF	TGTGCCAGCAGTTTATTGAAATGGGACAGGTACTCTGGAAACACCATATATTTT
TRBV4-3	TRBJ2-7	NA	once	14	CANSRGGAAYEQYF	TGCGCCAACAGCCGAGGAGGGGCCGCCTACGAGCAGTACTTC
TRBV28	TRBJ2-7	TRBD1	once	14	CASNGQGYTYEQYF	TGTGCCAGCAATGGACAGGGTTATACATACGAGCAGTACTTC
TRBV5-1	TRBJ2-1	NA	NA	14	CASGAQGTVDEQFF	TGCGCCAGCGGGGCACAGGGTACAGTCGATGAGCAGTTCTTC
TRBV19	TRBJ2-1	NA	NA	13	CASSRVIGNEQFF	TGTGCCAGTAGTCGGGTCATCGGGAATGAGCAGTTCTTC
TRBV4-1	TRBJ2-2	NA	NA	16	CASSQVGGRSTGELFF	TGCGCCAGCAGCCAAGTCGGCGGCCGGAGCACCGGGGAGCTGTTTTTT
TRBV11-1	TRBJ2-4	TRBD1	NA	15	CASSAPTGSKNIQYF	TGTGCCAGCAGCGCCCCGACAGGGTCCAAAAACATTCAGTACTTC
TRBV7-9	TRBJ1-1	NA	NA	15	CASSLGYSSSAEAFF	TGTGCCAGCAGCTTAGGATACTCCTCGTCGGCCGAAGCTTTCTTT
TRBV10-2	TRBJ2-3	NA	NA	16	CASSRQQVGGSDTQYF	TGCGCCAGCAGTCGGCAGCAGGTCGGGGGCTCAGATACGCAGTATTTT
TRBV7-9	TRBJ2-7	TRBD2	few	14	CASSISGVDYEQYF	TGTGCCAGCAGCATCAGCGGGGTTGATTACGAGCAGTACTTC
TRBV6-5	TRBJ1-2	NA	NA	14	CASRRTRWNYGYTF	TGTGCCAGCAGGAGGACCCGGTGGAACTATGGCTACACCTTC
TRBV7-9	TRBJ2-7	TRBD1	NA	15	CASSLPGTATYEQYF	TGTGCCAGCAGCCTCCCCGGGACAGCGACCTACGAGCAGTACTTC
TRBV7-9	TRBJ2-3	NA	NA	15	CASSLFGVLQDTQYF	TGTGCCAGCAGCTTATTTGGGGTACTTCAGGATACGCAGTATTTT
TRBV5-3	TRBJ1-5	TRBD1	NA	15	CASSATGAPNQPQHF	TGTGCCAGCAGCGCGACAGGGGCTCCAAATCAGCCCCAGCATTTT
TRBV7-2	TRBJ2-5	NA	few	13	CASSPQSQETQYF	TGTGCCAGCAGCCCACAGTCCCAAGAGACCCAGTACTTC
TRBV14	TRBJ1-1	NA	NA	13	CASNTDGATEAFF	TGTGCCAGCAATACGGACGGGGCCACTGAAGCTTTCTTT
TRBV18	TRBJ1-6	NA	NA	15	CASSSTSSYNSPLHF	TGTGCCAGCTCTTCGACTAGCTCCTATAATTCACCCCTCCACTTT
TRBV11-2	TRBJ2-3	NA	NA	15	CASSLVGGRTDTQYF	TGTGCCAGCAGCTTAGTCGGGGGGCGCACAGATACGCAGTATTTT
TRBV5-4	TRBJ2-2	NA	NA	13	CATRRGNTGELFF	TGTGCCACCCGACGGGGGAACACCGGGGAGCTGTTTTTT
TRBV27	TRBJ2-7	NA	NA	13	CASSQGTLQEQYF	TGTGCCAGCAGTCAGGGGACTCTTCAGGAGCAGTACTTC
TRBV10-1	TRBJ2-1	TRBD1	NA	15	CASFTSWDRTHEQFF	TGCGCCAGCTTTACCTCGTGGGACAGGACACATGAGCAGTTCTTC
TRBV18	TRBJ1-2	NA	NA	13	CASSPDSNYGYTF	TGTGCCAGCTCACCAGACAGTAACTATGGCTACACCTTC
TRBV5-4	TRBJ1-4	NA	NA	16	CAREDAPGEPNEKLFF	TGTGCCAGAGAGGACGCCCCAGGGGAACCTAATGAAAAACTGTTTTTT
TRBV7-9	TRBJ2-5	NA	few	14	CASSPAGDSGTQYF	TGTGCCAGCAGCCCCGCAGGGGATAGCGGGACCCAGTACTTC
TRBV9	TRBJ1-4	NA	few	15	CASSAQQGGGEKLFF	TGTGCCAGCAGCGCTCAACAGGGAGGAGGTGAAAAACTGTTTTTT
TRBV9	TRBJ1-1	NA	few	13	CASSVVHGTEAFF	TGTGCCAGCAGCGTAGTGCACGGAACTGAAGCTTTCTTT
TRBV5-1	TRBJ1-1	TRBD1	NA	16	CASSPVTGTGDTEAFF	TGCGCCAGCAGCCCGGTTACCGGGACAGGGGATACTGAAGCTTTCTTT
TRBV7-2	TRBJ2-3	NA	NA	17	CASSFSTGWGTSDTQYF	TGTGCCAGCAGCTTTTCCACAGGCTGGGGCACGTCAGATACGCAGTATTTT
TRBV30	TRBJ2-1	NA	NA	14	CAWSGRTPYNEQFF	TGTGCCTGGAGTGGCCGGACCCCCTACAATGAGCAGTTCTTC
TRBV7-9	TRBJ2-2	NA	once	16	CASSLRKGRRVGELFF	TGTGCCAGCAGCTTAAGGAAGGGGCGACGGGTCGGGGAGCTGTTTTTT
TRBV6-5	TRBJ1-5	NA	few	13	CASSPTDVQPQHF	TGTGCCAGCAGCCCTACCGATGTCCAGCCCCAGCATTTT
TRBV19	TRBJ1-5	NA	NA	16	CATSPEARTPNQPQHF	TGTGCCACCTCCCCAGAGGCCAGGACTCCCAATCAGCCCCAGCATTTT
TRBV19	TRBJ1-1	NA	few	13	CASSISVNTEAFF	TGTGCCAGTAGTATCTCGGTGAACACTGAAGCTTTCTTT
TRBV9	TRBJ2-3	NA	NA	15	CASSVVGDGTDTQYF	TGTGCCAGCAGCGTAGTTGGGGACGGCACAGATACGCAGTATTTT
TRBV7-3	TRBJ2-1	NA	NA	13	CASSSGSYNEQFF	TGTGCCAGCAGCTCGGGCTCCTACAATGAGCAGTTCTTC
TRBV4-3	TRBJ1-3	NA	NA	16	CASSQDWGSSGSTIYF	TGCGCCAGCAGCCAAGACTGGGGCTCCTCTGGAAGCACCATATATTTT
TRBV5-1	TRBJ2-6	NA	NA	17	CASSFAGLSSGANVLTF	TGCGCCAGCAGCTTCGCCGGACTCAGCTCTGGGGCCAACGTCCTGACTTTC
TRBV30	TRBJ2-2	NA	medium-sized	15	CAWKTPGTHTGELFF	TGTGCCTGGAAAACCCCGGGGACCCACACCGGGGAGCTGTTTTTT
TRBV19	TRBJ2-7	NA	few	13	CASKGRDLYEQYF	TGTGCCAGTAAGGGACGGGATCTCTACGAGCAGTACTTC